This is a list of T cell receptor beta chains from one sample in a study of Graves' ophthalmopathy and Graves' hyperthyroidism. Each CDR3 protein is one row after TCRdb ran MiXCR on the multiplex PCR reads. The sample lists around 590,000 distinct CDR3 sequences, 35% to 40% occurring once. Sequencing was done on a sample of peripheral blood or thyroid tissue (not recorded which). These receptor sequences come from an adult man with Graves' hyperthyroidism. The CDR3 runs from the conserved cysteine through the conserved F or W. The D gene is left open where the match is weak. Only part of the rows carry a size: once, few, many, or a class if the clone is expanded.

V gene,D gene,clone size,J gene,CDR3 DNA,CDR3 protein
TRBV7-9,-,-,TRBJ2-7,TGTGCCAGCGCCACAGGTTTCTACGAGCAGTACTTC,CASATGFYEQYF
TRBV5-1,-,few,TRBJ1-2,TGCGCCAGCAGTGCTACCGGGGGAAAGACCAACTATGGCTACACCTTC,CASSATGGKTNYGYTF
TRBV28,-,-,TRBJ2-2,TGTGCCAGCATAAACTGGCCCGGTAGGGGGAACACCGGGGAGCTGTTTTTT,CASINWPGRGNTGELFF
TRBV7-9,-,-,TRBJ1-5,TGTGCCAGCAGCCAAGTCAGGGAGACCCAGCATTTT,CASSQVRETQHF
TRBV12-3/TRBV12-4,-,once,TRBJ2-7,TGTGCCAGCAGCCACTCCTCCGGTGAGCAGTACTTC,CASSHSSGEQYF
TRBV12-3/TRBV12-4,-,many,TRBJ1-5,TGTGCCAGCAGCTCAGTAGGGGTGAGCAATCAGCCCCAGCATTTT,CASSSVGVSNQPQHF
TRBV6-1,-,few,TRBJ1-1,TGTGCCAGCAGTGAATGGAACAGGGCAGGCACTGAAGCTTTCTTT,CASSEWNRAGTEAFF
TRBV9,TRBD2,-,TRBJ2-2,TGTGCCAGCAGCGCCTCGGGACTAGCGGGGGGGCGCACCGGGGAGCTGTTTTTT,CASSASGLAGGRTGELFF
TRBV9,TRBD1,many,TRBJ1-1,TGTGCCAGCAGCGTCTTGGACAGGGGGCCGGCTGAAGCTTTCTTT,CASSVLDRGPAEAFF
TRBV5-1,-,few,TRBJ1-2,TGCGCCAGCAGCACGACAAGTTCCTATGGCTACACCTTC,CASSTTSSYGYTF
TRBV4-1,TRBD2,many,TRBJ2-7,TGCGCCAGCAGCCCTAGCGGGAGGGTATCCGAGCAGTACTTC,CASSPSGRVSEQYF
TRBV5-5,-,few,TRBJ1-1,TGTGCCAGCAGCTATATTTCGAACACTGAAGCTTTCTTT,CASSYISNTEAFF
TRBV25-1,-,-,TRBJ2-6,TGTGCCAGCAGTGAATGGGGCGATAACGTCCTGACTTTC,CASSEWGDNVLTF
TRBV5-1,-,many,TRBJ2-7,TGCGCCAGCAGCTTGGTCCCGCTAGCCCAGGGCTACGAGCAGTACTTC,CASSLVPLAQGYEQYF
TRBV5-1,-,many,TRBJ2-2,TGCGCCAGCAGCTTGTTCTCAGGGATCGGGGAGCTGTTTTTT,CASSLFSGIGELFF
TRBV7-8,TRBD1,-,TRBJ1-2,TGTGCCAGCAGCCTACGACAGGGGCAGCCCTATGGCTACACCTTC,CASSLRQGQPYGYTF
TRBV5-1,-,many,TRBJ1-5,TGCGCCAGCAGAGATACCGGGACACATTTCAATCAGCCCCAGCATTTT,CASRDTGTHFNQPQHF
TRBV5-1,TRBD1,many,TRBJ1-1,TGCGCCAGCAGCGTTACAGGGGGCAACACTGAAGCTTTCTTT,CASSVTGGNTEAFF
TRBV7-9,TRBD1,many,TRBJ2-7,TGTGCCAGCAGCTCGGGACAGGGCTCCTACGAGCAGTACTTC,CASSSGQGSYEQYF
TRBV20-1,-,-,TRBJ2-7,TGCAGTGCTAGTGGGGATGAGCGCGATCACAATGAGCAGTACTTC,CSASGDERDHNEQYF
TRBV24-1,-,many,TRBJ1-6,TGTGCCACCAGTGACCGGGACGAGAATTCACCCCTCCACTTT,CATSDRDENSPLHF
TRBV10-3,-,-,TRBJ2-2,TGTGCCATCAGTGAGTCGATTGGAGGGCGGTACAATGAGCAGTTTTTT,CAISESIGGRYNEQFF
TRBV27,-,-,TRBJ2-7,TGTGCCAGCAGTCTTAACCAGGCACGCGAGCAGTACTTC,CASSLNQAREQYF
TRBV9,TRBD1,many,TRBJ1-3,TGTGCCAGCAGCGTAGGAGGGGGCGATTCCTCGGGTGGAAACACCATATATTTT,CASSVGGGDSSGGNTIYF
TRBV7-2,TRBD2,-,TRBJ2-7,TGTGCCAGCAGCTTAGTCACGGGAGGCCAATCCTACGAGCAGTACTTC,CASSLVTGGQSYEQYF
TRBV10-3,-,many,TRBJ2-7,TGTGCCATCAGTGAGGGGGACGGCCGGGGCTCTGGCGAGCAGTACTTC,CAISEGDGRGSGEQYF